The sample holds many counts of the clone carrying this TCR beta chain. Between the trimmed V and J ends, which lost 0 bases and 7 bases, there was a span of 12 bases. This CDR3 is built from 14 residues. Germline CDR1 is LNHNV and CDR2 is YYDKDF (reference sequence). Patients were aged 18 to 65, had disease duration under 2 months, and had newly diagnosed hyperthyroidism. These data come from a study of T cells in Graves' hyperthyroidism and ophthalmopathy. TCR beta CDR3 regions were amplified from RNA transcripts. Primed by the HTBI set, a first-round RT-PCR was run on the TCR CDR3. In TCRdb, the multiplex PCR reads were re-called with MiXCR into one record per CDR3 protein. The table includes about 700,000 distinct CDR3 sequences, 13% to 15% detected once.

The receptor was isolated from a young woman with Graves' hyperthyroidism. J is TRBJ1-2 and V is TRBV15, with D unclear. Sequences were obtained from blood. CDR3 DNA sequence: TGTGCCACCAGCAGAGATGTTTCGGGGTCTGGCTACACCTTC. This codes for CATSRDVSGSGYTF.